These T cell receptor beta chains were read from a single sample in a study of cytomegalovirus exposure and HLA in healthy donors. TCRdb's table, derived via immunoSEQ multiplex PCR, lists solely in-frame clones and lacks some. Here the sample spans 90,000 to 150,000 clones, 75% to 90% being singletons. The sequenced sample was PBMCs. These receptors came from a man aged 18 to 30 in good health and CMV-seropositive. CDR3s include the opening cysteine and the closing phenylalanine or tryptophan. D genes are given only for firm matches. Not every row has a clone size; where given, it reads once, few, many or a size class.

J	V	size	D	DNA	CDR3
TRBJ1-6	TRBV7-6	.	.	TGTGCCAGCAGCACCCCAGGGGTAGGTTCACCCCTCCACTTT	CASSTPGVGSPLHF
TRBJ2-7	TRBV27	few	.	TGTGCCAGCAGGGACGGGACTTTAAGGGGCTACGAGCAGTACTTC	CASRDGTLRGYEQYF
TRBJ2-5	TRBV7-2	.	TRBD1	TGTGCCAGCGCTCTGAGGGGGCGCGGAGAGACCCAGTACTTC	CASALRGRGETQYF
TRBJ2-1	TRBV9	.	.	TGTGCCAGCAGCGTGGCACAGGGAAATGAGCAGTTCTTC	CASSVAQGNEQFF
TRBJ2-2	TRBV4-1	once	TRBD1	TGCGCCAGCAGCCAAGTTCCCAGGGGGCGATTCACCGGGGAGCTGTTTTTT	CASSQVPRGRFTGELFF
TRBJ2-1	TRBV6-4	.	.	TGTGCCAGCAGTGTTGATAGCACTCCCAATGAGCAGTTCTTC	CASSVDSTPNEQFF
TRBJ2-1	TRBV5-6	.	TRBD2	TGTGCCAGCATCGAGCGGGGTTCATACAATGAGCAGTTCTTC	CASIERGSYNEQFF
TRBJ2-2	TRBV5-1	once	.	TGCGCCAGCAGCTTGGAAGGAGCGAACACCGGGGAGCTGTTTTTT	CASSLEGANTGELFF
TRBJ1-3	TRBV11-2	.	TRBD1	TGTGCCAGCAGCCTCACAGGGACAGGGAAAAACACCATATATTTT	CASSLTGTGKNTIYF
TRBJ2-2	TRBV5-1	.	.	TGCGCCAGCAGCTTGGACCACAGGGGGGGACTCGAGCTGTTTTTT	CASSLDHRGGLELFF
TRBJ2-7	TRBV28	.	.	TGTGCCAGCAGTCAATCGCCCGGATGGAGCTACGAGCAGTACTTC	CASSQSPGWSYEQYF
TRBJ2-2	TRBV5-8	.	.	TGTGCCAGCACCAAGCGGGCCGGGGAGCTGTTTTTT	CASTKRAGELFF
TRBJ1-1	TRBV5-6	.	.	TGTGCCAGCACAACAGGGACTGAAGCTTTCTTT	CASTTGTEAFF
TRBJ2-2	TRBV11-2	.	TRBD1	TGTGCCAGCACCTCTTACACAGGGGTCACCGGGGAGCTGTTTTTT	CASTSYTGVTGELFF
TRBJ2-7	TRBV6-1	.	.	TGTGCCAGCAGTGAATCCCCGGGGTTCGAGCAGTACTTC	CASSESPGFEQYF
TRBJ1-2	TRBV29-1	.	TRBD1	TGCAGCGTTGACACGGACAGGGGAGGTGGCTACACCTTC	CSVDTDRGGGYTF
TRBJ1-2	TRBV2	few	.	TGTGCCAGCATGGGGGGGACCCCTAACTATGGCTACACCTTC	CASMGGTPNYGYTF
TRBJ1-4	TRBV18	.	.	TGTGCCAGCTCAATGGCCCTTAAAGAAAAACTGTTTTTT	CASSMALKEKLFF
TRBJ2-3	TRBV6-5	.	TRBD1	TGTGCCAGCAGCTGGGACAGGGAGTCGTATACGCAGTATTTT	CASSWDRESYTQYF
TRBJ1-6	TRBV5-1	medium-sized	TRBD1	TGCGCCAGCAGCCGAGGGACAGGGGGCGACTATAATTCACCCCTCCACTTT	CASSRGTGGDYNSPLHF
TRBJ2-2	TRBV6-6	.	.	TGTGCCAGCAGTTACGGGGGCGCGAGCACCGGGGAGCTGTTTTTT	CASSYGGASTGELFF
TRBJ1-3	TRBV5-1	.	.	TGCGCCAGCAGCTTGGGGGGCGGATACTCTGGAAACACCATATATTTT	CASSLGGGYSGNTIYF
TRBJ1-2	TRBV7-2	.	TRBD1	TGTGCCAGCATCAACACTCCGGGACAGGGAAACTATGGCTACACCTTC	CASINTPGQGNYGYTF
TRBJ1-2	TRBV2	few	TRBD1	TGTGCCAGCAGGACAGGGGCAGGGGGCGGGGATGGCTACACCTTC	CASRTGAGGGDGYTF
TRBJ2-3	TRBV10-1	.	.	TGCGCCAGCAGTGACCGGACAGTGGCCCTCCGGCAGTATTTT	CASSDRTVALRQYF
TRBJ2-3	TRBV27	.	TRBD1	TGTGCCAGCAGGAGACAGGGTAGTATGACAGATACGCAGTATTTT	CASRRQGSMTDTQYF
TRBJ2-6	TRBV27	.	.	TGTGCCAGCAGTTTAGACCGAGAGGGGGGGCGCGGGGCCAACGTCCTGACTTTC	CASSLDREGGRGANVLTF
TRBJ1-1	TRBV19	once	.	TGTGCCAGTGGAATTGGGGGGGGACGAACGAACACTGAAGCTTTCTTT	CASGIGGGRTNTEAFF
TRBJ2-1	TRBV19	.	TRBD1	TGTGCCAGTAGCAGGACAGGGACCTACAATGAGCAGTTCTTC	CASSRTGTYNEQFF
TRBJ2-4	TRBV5-6	.	TRBD2	TGTGCCAGCAGCGCCTCTAGCGGGGGCATCCTCTTAAACATTCAGTACTTC	CASSASSGGILLNIQYF
TRBJ2-7	TRBV5-1	once	.	TGCGCCAGCAGCTTGGAGACAAATCTACCTCGGGAGCAGTACTTC	CASSLETNLPREQYF